What follows is one TCR beta chain and its context. V dropped 1 base and J dropped 0 bases, with 1 base sitting between them. This CDR3 has 13 residues. CDR1 and CDR2 (germline): GTSNPN, SVGIG (reference sequence). The method was immunoSEQ multiplex PCR; TCRdb's version includes in-frame clones alone and lacks a portion of them. There are approximately 10,000 clones in the sample; 70% to 80% occur only once, and roughly 3.1% lies in the top ten. This entry is derived from a study of neoadjuvant nivolumab and ipilimumab in lung cancer. The V call is TRBV30, the J call TRBJ2-6; D remains unclear. This TCR came from an adult with non-small cell lung cancer. Sequenced material: tumor tissue, taken after neoadjuvant nivolumab, alone or with ipilimumab, at or shortly before surgery. CDR3 sequence (DNA): TGTGCCTGGAGTGGCTCTGGGGCCAACGTCCTGACTTTC. Translated, it gives CAWSGSGANVLTF.